These 27 T cell receptor beta chains were sequenced from one sample in a study of blood T cells in healthy people across ages. It was with a sample-barcoded 5' primer and a J-beta primer mix that a second PCR of roughly 6 to 11 cycles was run. MiXCR was run by TCRdb on the 5' RACE reads, yielding one entry per CDR3 protein. The sample lists some 700,000 distinct CDR3 sequences, roughly 47% occurring once. Sequenced material: blood. The origin of the receptors is a woman in her sixties or seventies in good health.

The genes are TRBV24-1 and TRBJ1-2; a weak D match, TRBD1 (5 bases). Trimming stripped 3 bases from V and 8 bases from J, with 15 bases between. The CDR3 covers 14 residues. Germline V CDR1 and CDR2: KGHDR, SFDVKD. The CDR3 nucleotides read TGTGCCACCAGTGATCGGGTAGGGGTTCGCGGCTACACCTTC. Translation gives CATSDRVGVRGYTF.

The J gene is TRBJ2-5, the V gene TRBV5-1, with D possibly TRBD1 on 5 matching bases. The DNA end lines up better with TRBJ2-7; the J call may be wrong. Germline assignment: CDR1 SGHRS and CDR2 YFSETQ. This CDR3 region has 14 residues. CDR3 sequence: CASSLDRSGHEQYF. For the CDR3, the DNA is TGCGCCAGCAGCTTGGACAGGTCTGGGCACGAGCAGTACTTC.

The chain has TRBV27 and TRBJ2-5, with 7 bases identical to TRBD2. The J call is in doubt because the DNA end fits TRBJ2-7 better. Germline assignment: CDR1 MNHEY and CDR2 SMNVEV (reference sequence). The CDR3 extends over 14 amino acids. The CDR3 region is CASSWAGTTYEQYF. CDR3 nucleotides: TGTGCCAGCAGTTGGGCAGGGACTACCTACGAGCAGTACTTC.

The chain uses TRBV7-9 and TRBJ1-4; 7 positions match TRBD1. Trimming at V came to 5 bases and at J to 6 bases, leaving 9 bases not matched to a gene. This CDR3 is built from 15 residues. The germline V gene encodes CDR1 SEHNR and CDR2 FQNEAQ (reference sequence). CDR3 DNA sequence: TGTGCCAGCAGCATACGGACAGGCAGGGATGAAAAACTGTTTTTT. This sequence encodes CASSIRTGRDEKLFF.

There are a few counts of this clonotype. This sequence joins TRBV6-2 or TRBV6-3 and TRBJ2-1; TRBD2 matches at 7 bases. The CDR3 has 15 amino acids. V trimming: 5 bases; J trimming: 8 bases; junction bases outside the gene matches: 12. In germline, CDR1 is MNHEY, CDR2 SVGEGT. Here the CDR3 DNA reads TGTGCCAGCAGTCTCAGGACTAGTCTGTACGATGAGCAGTTCTTC. Protein sequence: CASSLRTSLYDEQFF.

This clonotype was counted between two and nine times. The V gene is TRBV29-1, the J gene TRBJ1-4; D unclear. The length of the CDR3 is 13 residues. V was pared by 7 bases and J by 4 bases, with 13 bases between. Germline CDR1 reads SQVTM; CDR2 reads ANQGSEA. CDR3 DNA: TGCAGCGCCGTCGGCAGTTATAATGAAAAACTGTTTTTT. Translating it yields CSAVGSYNEKLFF.

This clonotype has a handful of counts. The chain uses TRBV2 and TRBJ1-6; no firm D call. CDR3 length equals 12 residues. The germline V gene encodes CDR1 SNHLY and CDR2 FYNNEI. Trimming removed 7 bases from V and 13 bases from J, with 14 bases in between. The CDR3 sequence is CASTMDRFPLHF. The CDR3 DNA sequence: TGTGCCAGCACTATGGACCGCTTTCCCCTCCACTTT.

A few counts support this clonotype. The gene calls are TRBV2 and TRBJ2-7; D unresolved. Trimming took 2 bases from V and 2 from J, leaving 4 bases between them. The CDR3 is 12 residues long. Germline CDR1 reads SNHLY; CDR2 reads FYNNEI. The CDR3 bases are TGTGCCAGCAGTGAACAGACCTACGAGCAGTACTTC. Protein product: CASSEQTYEQYF.

This chain uses TRBV4-1 with TRBJ2-7; the match to TRBD2 covers 7 bases. The closer fit of TRBJ2-5 to the DNA end suggests the J call may be wrong. The CDR3 is 16 residues long. Germline CDR1 MGHRA, CDR2 YSYEKL. The CDR3 protein is CASSRRGELAQETQYF. The DNA for the CDR3 is TGCGCCAGCAGCCGAAGAGGAGAACTAGCGCAAGAGACCCAGTACTTC.

This clonotype was observed a handful of times. The V gene is TRBV20-1, the J gene TRBJ2-7; TRBD1 aligns across 7 bases. Germline V lookup: CDR1 DFQATT, CDR2 SNEGSKA (reference sequence). The CDR3 loop spans 14 amino acids. CDR3 in DNA: TGCACCCCAGGGGGTAGGGGTAGATCCTACGAGCAGTACTTC. Translated, it gives CTPGGRGRSYEQYF.

This clonotype was recorded many times. This chain connects TRBV24-1 to TRBJ2-3; D is unclear. The V and J ends lost 4 bases and 3 bases respectively, with 7 bases between them. The V gene's germline CDR1 is KGHDR and CDR2 SFDVKD. The length of the CDR3 is 13 residues. CDR3 in DNA: TGTGCCACCAGTGAAGTAGCAACAGATACGCAGTATTTT. This encodes CATSEVATDTQYF.

V usage is TRBV5-1 and J usage is TRBJ2-3; D perhaps matches TRBD1 (6 bases). The V end was cut by 0 bases, the J end by 0 bases, with 14 bases between. CDR1 and CDR2 (germline): SGHRS, YFSETQ. CDR3 size: 17 residues. The CDR3 coding sequence is TGCGCCAGCAGCTTGGCCCGACAGGACCCTAGCACAGATACGCAGTATTTT. It is translated as CASSLARQDPSTDTQYF.

This CDR3 reads CSATGLADYEQYF. Written as DNA, the CDR3 is TGCAGTGCTACTGGACTAGCGGACTACGAGCAGTACTTC. The chain has TRBV20-1 and TRBJ2-7; 10 nucleotides align to TRBD2. V was clipped by 4 bases and J by 3 bases; unmatched bases: 3. Germline-derived CDR1 and CDR2 are DFQATT and SNEGSKA (reference sequence). The CDR3 runs 13 residues.

J is TRBJ2-1 and V is TRBV6-6, with 7 bases lining up with TRBD2. Germline lookup yields CDR1 MNHNY and CDR2 SVGAGI (reference sequence). The V gene end was trimmed by 1 base and the J gene end by 6 bases; junction bases not matched to a gene: 9. The CDR3 loop spans 16 amino acids. The CDR3 DNA is TGTGCCAGCAGTTACTTGGAGGGAGGGGCAGGCAATGAGCAGTTCTTC. This translates into CASSYLEGGAGNEQFF.

This chain links TRBV7-2 with TRBJ2-3, with 10 bases identical to TRBD2. The CDR3 runs to 15 residues. Trimming took 5 bases from V and 8 from J; bases not matched to a gene: 10. The germline V gene has CDR1 SGHTA and CDR2 FQGNSA. CDR3 sequence (DNA): TGTGCCAGCAGCCAAAGCGGGAGGGCCGTCAGTACGCAGTATTTT. It encodes CASSQSGRAVSTQYF. Complete variable domain (other parts from reference TRBV7-2 and TRBJ2-3): GAGVSQSPSNKVTEKGKDVELRCDPISGHTALYWYRQSLGQGLEFLIYFQGNSAPDKSGLPSDRFSAERTGGSVSTLTIQRTQQEDSAVYLCASSQSGRAVSTQYFGPGTRLTVL.

The V and J genes are TRBV20-1 and TRBJ1-5, with TRBD1 identical over 7 bases. Germline CDR1 is DFQATT and CDR2 is SNEGSKA (reference sequence). There are 16 residues in the CDR3. V shed 5 bases, J shed 1 base, and the junction held 11 bases outside the gene matches. In nucleotides, the CDR3 is TGCAGTGCTCCCGAGGGCAGGGGGTTGAGCAATCAGCCCCAGCATTTT. This sequence encodes CSAPEGRGLSNQPQHF.

The chain links TRBV7-2 to TRBJ2-7, with 7 bases that match TRBD1. This CDR3 spans 19 amino acids. Germline values: CDR1 SGHTA, CDR2 FQGNSA. Trimming removed 2 bases from V and 7 bases from J; junction bases left unmatched: 23. CDR3 DNA sequence: TGTGCCAGCAGCTTAATGATGGGACAGTTGCCCTTCGTAGACAATGAGCAGTACTTC. Protein product: CASSLMMGQLPFVDNEQYF. The variable domain in full, with the rest retrieved from reference TRBV7-2 and TRBJ2-7, is GAGVSQSPSNKVTEKGKDVELRCDPISGHTALYWYRQSLGQGLEFLIYFQGNSAPDKSGLPSDRFSAERTGGSVSTLTIQRTQQEDSAVYLCASSLMMGQLPFVDNEQYFGPGTRLTVT.

The rearrangement joins TRBV20-1 to TRBJ1-6; D perhaps matches TRBD1 (6 bases). The V end was cut by 0 bases, the J end by 7 bases, with 10 bases between. Per germline, CDR1 DFQATT and CDR2 SNEGSKA (reference sequence). CDR3 size: 14 residues. CDR3 region: CSARDGQTNSPLHF. The CDR3 nucleotides are TGCAGTGCTAGAGATGGACAGACAAATTCACCCCTCCACTTT.

The CDR3 region is CASRDNGSGGKLGNEQFF. CDR3 bases: TGTGCCAGCAGGGATAATGGGTCAGGGGGGAAATTGGGGAATGAGCAGTTCTTC. The chain recombines TRBV2 with TRBJ2-1; maybe TRBD1 (7 bases). This CDR3 comprises 18 residues. Germline V gene lookup returns CDR1 SNHLY and CDR2 FYNNEI. V gave up 6 bases and J gave up 7 bases, with 28 bases separating them.

V is TRBV27 and J is TRBJ1-1; 12 bases fit TRBD1. The CDR3 covers 15 residues. Germline CDR1 and CDR2: MNHEY and SMNVEV (reference sequence). V dropped 7 bases and J dropped 5; count of bases not matched to a gene: 8. This CDR3 is CASKPGQGALTEAFF. CDR3 DNA: TGTGCCAGCAAACCGGGACAGGGGGCGCTTACTGAAGCTTTCTTT.

The chain is built from TRBV20-1 and TRBJ2-3; TRBD2 aligns across 12 bases. The CDR3 has 14 residues. The trim removed 5 bases at V and 5 bases at J, leaving 5 bases unmatched. CDR1 and CDR2 from the germline V gene are DFQATT and SNEGSKA (reference sequence). The CDR3 loop reads CSAFLAGGVDTQYF. In nucleotides, the CDR3 is TGCAGTGCTTTTCTAGCGGGGGGGGTAGATACGCAGTATTTT.

In its sample, this clonotype was seen a few times. The V gene is TRBV7-9, the J gene TRBJ2-1; either TRBD1 or TRBD2 may fit D (7 bases each). The CDR3 totals 18 residues. In germline, CDR1 is SEHNR, CDR2 FQNEAQ (reference sequence). V shed 6 bases and J shed 1 base, with 22 bases lying between them. CDR3 amino acids: CASSSRGLEGGSYNEQFF. DNA of the CDR3: TGTGCCAGCAGTTCCAGGGGGTTAGAGGGGGGGTCCTACAATGAGCAGTTCTTC.

Of note for this clonotype: One end of the junction fails to match germline, which may point to a read error. The DNA for the CDR3 is TGTACCAGCAGCGTGAAGAATGAGCAGTTCTTC. Translated, it gives CTSSVKNEQFF. The chain carries TRBV9 and TRBJ2-1; D is unresolved. The CDR3 consists of 11 residues. In germline, CDR1 is SGDLS, CDR2 YYNGEE. The entire variable domain, with the rest obtained from reference TRBV9 and TRBJ2-1, is as follows: DSGVTQTPKHLITATGQRVTLRCSPRSGDLSVYWYQQSLDQGLQFLIQYYNGEERAKGNILERFSAQQFPDLHSELNLSSLELGDSALYFCTSSVKNEQFFGPGTRLTVL.

The chain couples TRBV6-5 to TRBJ1-5, with D possibly TRBD1 on 5 matching bases. CDR1 is MNHEY, CDR2 SVGAGI, per germline. Between the trimmed V and J ends, which lost 6 bases and 1 base, there was a span of 13 bases. The CDR3 sequence is 15 residues long. The DNA for the CDR3 is TGTGCCAGCAGAAGGCAGGGAGGGAGCAATCAGCCCCAGCATTTT. Its protein is CASRRQGGSNQPQHF.

The V call is TRBV28, the J call TRBJ2-1; 12 bases align to TRBD2. The trim removed 5 bases at V and 7 bases at J, leaving 6 bases unmatched. The CDR3 has 15 amino acids. Germline CDR1 and CDR2: MDHEN and SYDVKM. CDR3 protein: CASSPWTSGTNEQFF. CDR3 in DNA: TGTGCCAGCAGTCCGTGGACTAGCGGGACTAATGAGCAGTTCTTC. Looking up the rest from reference TRBV28 and TRBJ2-1 gives the full variable domain: DVKVTQSSRYLVKRTGEKVFLECVQDMDHENMFWYRQDPGLGLRLIYFSYDVKMKEKGDIPEGYSVSREKKERFSLILESASTNQTSMYLCASSPWTSGTNEQFFGPGTRLTVL.

The V gene is TRBV20-1, the J gene TRBJ1-1, with D unclear. CDR3 size: 12 residues. The germline CDR1 and CDR2 sequences are DFQATT and SNEGSKA (reference sequence). Trimming took 5 bases from V and 1 from J, leaving 8 bases between them. The DNA of the CDR3 is TGCAGTGCTCCCGTCGGGAACACTGAAGCTTTCTTT. This codes for CSAPVGNTEAFF.

The chain joins TRBV29-1 to TRBJ2-1; a weak D match, TRBD2 (5 bases). The germline V and J ends were trimmed by 6 bases and 0 bases, with 15 bases remaining between them. This CDR3 is 15 amino acids long. The germline V gene has CDR1 SQVTM and CDR2 ANQGSEA. CDR3 sequence reads: CSVEVTGGSYNEQFF. Here the CDR3 DNA reads TGCAGCGTGGAGGTGACCGGAGGCTCCTACAATGAGCAGTTCTTC.